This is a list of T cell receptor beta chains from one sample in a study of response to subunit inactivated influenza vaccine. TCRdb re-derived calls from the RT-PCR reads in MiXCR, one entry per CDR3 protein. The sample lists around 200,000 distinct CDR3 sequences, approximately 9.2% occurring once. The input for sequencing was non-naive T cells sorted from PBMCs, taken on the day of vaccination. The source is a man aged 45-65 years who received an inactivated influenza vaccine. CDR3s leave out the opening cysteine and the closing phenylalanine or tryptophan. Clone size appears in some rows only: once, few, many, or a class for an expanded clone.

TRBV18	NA	ASSRGQSGANVLT
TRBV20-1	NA	SASRLLAGGCEQY
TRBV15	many	ATSRDLRASGRAGRNEQF
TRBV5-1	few	ASSLSGGSGNYEQY
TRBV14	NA	ASSPLGPGLQF
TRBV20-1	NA	SAYRSSGANVLT
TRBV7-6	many	ASSSRLGSSGNTIY
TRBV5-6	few	ASSGGLVGYNEQF
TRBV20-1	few	SATNRGPYEQY
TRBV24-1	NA	ATSDSLESNQPQH
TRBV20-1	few	SASLGTVNQPQH
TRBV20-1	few	SARDAGQTQETQY
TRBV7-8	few	ASSLAIAGWTGELF
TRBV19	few	ASRRGIQWGVNYGYT
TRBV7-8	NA	ASSSRLASGNIQY
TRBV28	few	ASSSPGQGRTGELF
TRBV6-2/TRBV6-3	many	ASSYASGEADTQY
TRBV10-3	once	AIRAGDRAYEQY
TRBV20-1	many	SAREGTGSSYNSPLH
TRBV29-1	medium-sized	SVEHPGAGQSEQY
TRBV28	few	ASMFVADRGYT
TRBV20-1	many	SARASLGNQPQH
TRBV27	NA	ASKLRSGGNYPGTDTQY
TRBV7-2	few	ASSLVSGKGTDTQY
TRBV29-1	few	SVSPGLLFDEQF